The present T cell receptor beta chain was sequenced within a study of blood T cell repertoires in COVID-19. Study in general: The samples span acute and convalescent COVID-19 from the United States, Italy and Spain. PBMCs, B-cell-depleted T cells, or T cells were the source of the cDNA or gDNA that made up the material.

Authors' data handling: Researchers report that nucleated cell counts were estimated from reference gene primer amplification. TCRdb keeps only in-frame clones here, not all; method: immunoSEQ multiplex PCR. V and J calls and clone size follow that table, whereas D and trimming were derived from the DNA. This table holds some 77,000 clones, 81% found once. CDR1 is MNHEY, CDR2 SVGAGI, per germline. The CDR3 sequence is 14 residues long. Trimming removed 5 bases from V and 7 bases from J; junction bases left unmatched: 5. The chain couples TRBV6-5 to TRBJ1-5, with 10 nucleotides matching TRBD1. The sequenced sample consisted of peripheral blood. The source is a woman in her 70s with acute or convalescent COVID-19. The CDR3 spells CASSPGQGGQPQHF. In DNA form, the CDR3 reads TGTGCCAGCAGTCCAGGACAGGGGGGACAGCCCCAGCATTTT.